These 13 T cell receptor beta chains were all obtained from the same sample, sequenced in a study of shared clonotypes between healthy human individuals. Terminally differentiated effector memory CD45RA+ cells were excluded from the naive CD8 cells, which were CD45RO-negative and positively selected for CCR7. Sequencing used immunoSEQ multiplex PCR; TCRdb keeps in-frame clones, though not all of them. The table has about 700,000 clones, approximately 90% seen once. The specimen was naive CD8+ T cells sorted from blood. Every receptor here comes from a man aged 25-45 years in good health.

The chain links TRBV11-2 to TRBJ2-3; TRBD1 aligns across 8 bases. V lost 0 bases and J lost 5; bases outside the gene matches: 10. The CDR3 consists of 17 residues. Germline CDR1 SGHAT, CDR2 FQNNGV. CDR3 sequence: CASSLEGGTGPLDTQYF. The CDR3 DNA reads TGTGCCAGCAGCTTAGAAGGTGGGACAGGACCGCTAGATACGCAGTATTTT.

The chain links TRBV19 to TRBJ2-1, with D uncertain. Trimming left V 6 bases short and J 8 bases short, with 17 bases between. The CDR3 runs 14 residues. CDR1 and CDR2 (germline): LNHDA, SQIVND (reference sequence). In nucleotides, the CDR3 is TGTGCCAGTAGCAGTTTAATGTCTAATGATGAGCAGTTCTTC. Translation gives CASSSLMSNDEQFF.

This chain connects TRBV15 to TRBJ2-7, with D uncertain. Germline V CDR1 and CDR2: LNHNV, YYDKDF (reference sequence). This CDR3 contains 13 residues. V lost 2 bases to trimming and J lost 2 bases, with 7 bases between them. The CDR3 nucleotides read TGTGCCACCAGCAGACAAACGACCTACGAGCAGTACTTC. Translated, it gives CATSRQTTYEQYF.

The chain recombines TRBV7-8 with TRBJ1-1; the match to TRBD1 covers 7 bases. The V segment lost 1 base and the J segment 4 bases; nucleotides outside the gene matches: 3. Germline CDR1 is SGHVS and CDR2 is FQNEAQ. This CDR3 is 14 amino acids long. For the CDR3, the DNA is TGTGCCAGCAGCTTAGGACAGGGCAGCACTGAAGCTTTCTTT. This codes for CASSLGQGSTEAFF.

The chain joins TRBV19 to TRBJ1-5; D is perhaps TRBD1 (5 bases). Germline V gives CDR1 LNHDA, CDR2 SQIVND (reference sequence). V lost 5 bases to trimming and J lost 0 bases, with 14 bases between them. This CDR3 has 16 residues. The CDR3 DNA sequence: TGTGCCAGTAGTCCCTCCAGGGCACTTAGCAATCAGCCCCAGCATTTT. Its translation is CASSPSRALSNQPQHF.

The chain is built from TRBV5-4 and TRBJ2-1; 14 positions match TRBD2. Germline assignment: CDR1 SGHNT and CDR2 YYREEE (reference sequence). The V segment lost 2 bases and the J segment 6 bases; nucleotides outside the gene matches: 4. CDR3 length: 16 amino acids. The CDR3 DNA sequence: TGTGCCAGCAGCTTCCAGGGACTAGCGGGAGTCAATGAGCAGTTCTTC. Translating gives CASSFQGLAGVNEQFF.

The chain joins TRBV25-1 to TRBJ1-1; no firm D call. The germline V gene has CDR1 MGHDK and CDR2 SYGVNS. The CDR3 runs to 15 residues. Trimming took 4 bases from V and 1 from J, leaving 13 bases between them. CDR3 residues: CASSASMTENTEAFF. The CDR3 coding sequence is TGTGCCAGCAGTGCATCTATGACCGAGAACACTGAAGCTTTCTTT.

J is TRBJ2-3 and V is TRBV19, with 12 bases aligning to TRBD2. The V gene's germline CDR1 is LNHDA and CDR2 SQIVND (reference sequence). The CDR3 has 15 amino acids. The J segment lost 4 bases and the V segment lost 5 bases, leaving 4 bases of the junction unmatched. The CDR3 DNA is TGTGCCAGTAGTCTGACTAGCGGGAGACCAGATACGCAGTATTTT. Translation gives CASSLTSGRPDTQYF.

In regard to this clone: The sample contains more than one DNA sequence encoding this CDR3. The genes are TRBV28 and TRBJ2-1, with D perhaps matching TRBD2 (6 bases). The CDR3 runs to 13 residues. V was trimmed by 7 bases and J by 2 bases, leaving 9 bases between them. Germline V gene lookup returns CDR1 MDHEN and CDR2 SYDVKM. The CDR3 coding sequence is TGTGCCAGCATTAGCGGAACCTACAATGAGCAGTTCTTC. This encodes CASISGTYNEQFF. The whole variable domain, remainder taken from reference TRBV28 and TRBJ2-1, is DVKVTQSSRYLVKRTGEKVFLECVQDMDHENMFWYRQDPGLGLRLIYFSYDVKMKEKGDIPEGYSVSREKKERFSLILESASTNQTSMYLCASISGTYNEQFFGPGTRLTVL.

The chain has TRBV5-1 and TRBJ2-7; TRBD1 might be the D (6 bases). CDR1 and CDR2 from the germline V gene are SGHRS and YFSETQ. Deletions cut 0 bases from V and 6 bases from J, with 13 bases between. This CDR3 has 14 residues. Here the CDR3 DNA reads TGCGCCAGCAGCTTGGCCGGTCAGGGGATCGAGCAGTACTTC. Its protein is CASSLAGQGIEQYF.

This chain connects TRBV5-1 to TRBJ1-5; D might be TRBD1 (6 bases). The CDR3 length is 14 residues. Looked up from germline, CDR1 is SGHRS and CDR2 is YFSETQ. V was clipped by 3 bases and J by 7 bases, with 14 bases between them. The CDR3 nucleotides read TGCGCCAGCAGCTCGACAGGACTTGGACAGCCCCAGCATTTT. Its translation: CASSSTGLGQPQHF.

The chain combines TRBV11-2 with TRBJ2-1; 10 bases fit TRBD1. The CDR3 spans 17 residues. V dropped 1 base and J dropped 9; count of bases not matched to a gene: 12. Germline V gene lookup returns CDR1 SGHAT and CDR2 FQNNGV. CDR3 protein: CASSLGTAGQGSGEQFF. The CDR3 region has the DNA TGTGCCAGCAGCTTAGGGACAGCGGGACAGGGGTCGGGTGAGCAGTTCTTC.

The chain recombines TRBV4-1 with TRBJ2-1, with D perhaps TRBD1 or TRBD2 (5 bases each). The CDR3 totals 17 residues. Germline values: CDR1 MGHRA, CDR2 YSYEKL. Trimming pared 1 base from V and 0 bases from J, leaving 13 bases between. The CDR3 region is CASSQGGPISSYNEQFF. The CDR3 DNA follows: TGCGCCAGCAGCCAAGGGGGACCGATTAGCTCCTACAATGAGCAGTTCTTC.